Below, 29 T cell receptor beta chains from the same sample are listed, as sequenced in a study of blood T cell repertoires in COVID-19. The protocol was immunoSEQ multiplex PCR, while the TCRdb copy is restricted to in-frame clones and leaves out a portion. The sample holds about 180,000 clones, roughly three quarters seen once. Sequenced material: peripheral blood. These receptors all come from a woman aged 80 or over with COVID-19, enrolled during active disease.

This clone was counted between two and nine times. CDR3 sequence (DNA): TGTGCCAGTAGTCAAACGGACAGGGGGCAGGGTGGCACAGATACGCAGTATTTT. It specifies CASSQTDRGQGGTDTQYF. The genes are TRBV19 and TRBJ2-3; 11 bases fit TRBD1. Germline V CDR1 and CDR2: LNHDA, SQIVND (reference sequence). This CDR3 has 18 amino acids. The V and J ends lost 5 bases and 1 base, in that order; junction bases with no gene match: 11.

The chain carries TRBV24-1 and TRBJ1-5, with 7 bases lining up with TRBD1. Germline CDR1 and CDR2: KGHDR and SFDVKD. CDR3 size: 13 residues. J gave up 3 bases and V 6 bases, and 1 base lay outside the gene matches. The CDR3 sequence is CATSRGLNQPQHF. In DNA form, the CDR3 reads TGTGCCACCAGTAGGGGGCTCAATCAGCCCCAGCATTTT.

The CDR3 protein is CASSQALRQSYEQYF. Written as DNA, the CDR3 is TGTGCCAGCAGCCAAGCTTTACGACAGAGTTACGAGCAGTACTTC. The chain is built from TRBV3-1 (or the pseudogene TRBV3-2) and TRBJ2-7, with D maybe TRBD1 (5 bases). The CDR3 length is 15 residues. Germline CDR1 reads LGHDT; CDR2 reads YNNKEL (reference sequence). Between the trimmed V and J ends, which lost 1 base and 4 bases, there was a span of 14 bases.

CDR3 sequence reads: CASSPLSRGADTQYF. DNA for the CDR3: TGCGCCAGCAGCCCCCTCTCGAGAGGTGCAGATACGCAGTATTTT. This chain uses TRBV5-1 with TRBJ2-3, with D unresolved. CDR3 length equals 15 residues. Germline V gives CDR1 SGHRS, CDR2 YFSETQ. The V and J ends lost 4 bases and 4 bases respectively, with 16 bases between them.

The chain joins TRBV6-1 to TRBJ2-4; 8 bases line up with TRBD1. Germline CDR1 MNHNS, CDR2 SASEGT. This CDR3 contains 14 residues. Germline trimming cut 3 bases from V and 4 bases from J; bases unmatched to any gene: 2. The CDR3 nucleotides read TGTGCCAGCAGTGAGCAGGGGGCTAAAAACATTCAGTACTTC. This gives the protein CASSEQGAKNIQYF.

To note about this clone: Mismatch with germline at one junction end may stem from a read error. This sequence joins TRBV24-1 and TRBJ2-7; possible D gene TRBD1, 5 bases. The CDR3 runs 13 residues. CDR1 and CDR2 (germline): KGHDR, SFDVKD. CDR3 residues: CATSDLTGYGQYF. CDR3 DNA sequence: TGTGCCACCAGTGATTTAACAGGCTACGGGCAGTACTTC.

The chain links TRBV5-1 to TRBJ2-1; D not certain. Germline V CDR1 and CDR2: SGHRS, YFSETQ. Between the trimmed V and J ends, which lost 0 bases and 7 bases, there was a span of 11 bases. The CDR3 totals 14 residues. The DNA for the CDR3 is TGCGCCAGCAGCTTGGCTCTGGAGTTGAATGAGCAGTTCTTC. Translated, it gives CASSLALELNEQFF.

This clone was observed a handful of times. This chain connects TRBV7-2 to TRBJ2-3; maybe TRBD1 (5 bases). The V end was cut by 6 bases, the J end by 2 bases, with 9 bases between. The CDR3 runs 13 residues. In germline, CDR1 is SGHTA, CDR2 FQGNSA. As DNA, the CDR3 is TGTGCCAGCAGAGCTGGGGCCACAGATACGCAGTATTTT. Translated: CASRAGATDTQYF. The variable domain in full, with the rest retrieved from reference TRBV7-2 and TRBJ2-3, is GAGVSQSPSNKVTEKGKDVELRCDPISGHTALYWYRQSLGQGLEFLIYFQGNSAPDKSGLPSDRFSAERTGGSVSTLTIQRTQQEDSAVYLCASRAGATDTQYFGPGTRLTVL.

V is TRBV11-3 and J is TRBJ2-1, with 9 positions matching TRBD2. The CDR3 is made up of 14 amino acids. Germline V gene data show CDR1 as SGHNT and CDR2 as YENEEA. J gave up 8 bases and V 8 bases, and 10 bases lay outside the gene matches. The CDR3 loop reads CASRGGLAGDEQFF. CDR3 DNA sequence: TGTGCCAGCCGGGGGGGACTAGCTGGCGATGAGCAGTTCTTC.

V usage is TRBV4-1 and J usage is TRBJ1-1, with 11 bases lining up with TRBD1. The CDR3 has 16 amino acids. Germline V CDR1 and CDR2: MGHRA, YSYEKL. The junction had 6 bases not matched to a gene; V was cut back by 1 base and J by 5 bases. The CDR3 region has the DNA TGCGCCAGCAGCCAAGCCGGACAGGGGGCGACTACTGAAGCTTTCTTT. Translating it yields CASSQAGQGATTEAFF.

The chain couples TRBV29-1 to TRBJ2-3; 7 bases map to TRBD1. The CDR3 spans 15 residues. Germline values: CDR1 SQVTM, CDR2 ANQGSEA. The trim removed 7 bases at V and 4 bases at J, leaving 14 bases unmatched. CDR3 sequence (DNA): TGCAGCGCATCGACAGGGCACGGAATCGCAGATACGCAGTATTTT. It codes for CSASTGHGIADTQYF.

This clone occurred once. The chain combines TRBV7-3 with TRBJ1-2; D is perhaps TRBD1 (6 bases). There are 14 residues in the CDR3. V was trimmed by 6 bases and J by 4 bases, leaving 15 bases between them. CDR1 and CDR2 (germline): SGHTA, FQGTGA. The DNA for the CDR3 is TGTGCCAGCAGTCAGGACAGCCTTGGCTATGGCTACACCTTC. As protein: CASSQDSLGYGYTF.

This clone was observed a single time. This sequence joins TRBV4-2 and TRBJ2-1, with 13 bases that match TRBD2. V was pared by 1 base and J by 4 bases, with 7 bases of the junction left unmatched. The CDR3 totals 18 residues. From germline, CDR1 is LGHNA and CDR2 YNFKEQ. CDR3 DNA sequence: TGTGCCAGCAGCCAAGCCCGTACTAGCGGGAGGGCTTACAATGAGCAGTTCTTC. The encoded protein is CASSQARTSGRAYNEQFF.

A few counts support this clone. The chain has TRBV12-5 and TRBJ2-7, with a tentative D call TRBD1 (6 bases). This CDR3 is built from 13 residues. V gave up 4 bases and J gave up 6 bases, with 13 bases separating them. Germline V lookup: CDR1 LGHNT, CDR2 FRNRAP. The CDR3, as DNA: TGTGCTAGTGGTTCGTCCGGACAGCCCGAGCAGTACTTC. Its translation: CASGSSGQPEQYF.

The chain couples TRBV5-1 to TRBJ2-7; D gene uncertain. Germline V gene sequence: CDR1 SGHRS, CDR2 YFSETQ. Trimming cost V 2 bases and J 2 bases, with 14 bases left between them. CDR3 length: 15 amino acids. CDR3 in amino acids: CASSFWQFNTYEQYF. The CDR3 coding sequence is TGCGCCAGCAGCTTTTGGCAGTTTAATACCTACGAGCAGTACTTC.

This chain links TRBV11-2 with TRBJ2-5, with 11 bases that match TRBD1. The J segment lost 5 bases and the V segment lost 4 bases, leaving 6 bases of the junction unmatched. The V gene's germline CDR1 is SGHAT and CDR2 FQNNGV. The CDR3 extends over 15 amino acids. This CDR3 is CASSSRDRGKETQYF. The CDR3 region has the DNA TGTGCCAGCAGCTCCAGGGACAGGGGGAAGGAGACCCAGTACTTC.

This clone occurred a few times. The V and J genes are TRBV2 and TRBJ1-1, with D possibly TRBD1 on 5 matching bases. The V gene lost 7 bases and the J gene lost 4 bases, with 13 bases spanning the gap. The CDR3 is 13 amino acids. Looked up from germline, CDR1 is SNHLY and CDR2 is FYNNEI. The CDR3 region is CASNRGGITEAFF. In DNA, the CDR3 is TGTGCCAGCAACCGGGGGGGGATCACTGAAGCTTTCTTT. The whole variable domain, filled in from reference TRBV2 and TRBJ1-1, reads EPEVTQTPSHQVTQMGQEVILRCVPISNHLYFYWYRQILGQKVEFLVSFYNNEISEKSEIFDDQFSVERPDGSNFTLKIRSTKLEDSAMYFCASNRGGITEAFFGQGTRLTVV.

This chain uses TRBV13 with TRBJ1-1; 10 nucleotides match TRBD1. The CDR3 loop spans 12 amino acids. Germline trimming cut 4 bases from V and 11 bases from J; bases unmatched to any gene: 4. Germline CDR1 is PRHDT and CDR2 is FYEKMQ (reference sequence). CDR3 nucleotides: TGTGCCAGCAGCTCGGACAGGGGGAGGGCTTTCTTT. Its translation is CASSSDRGRAFF.

Many counts were recorded for this clone. The CDR3 loop is CASSLTENYEQYF. DNA of the CDR3: TGTGCCAGCAGCTTAACGGAGAACTACGAGCAGTACTTC. The chain combines TRBV13 with TRBJ2-7, with D hard to call. Germline lookup yields CDR1 PRHDT and CDR2 FYEKMQ (reference sequence). There are 13 residues in the CDR3. Trimming stripped 2 bases from V and 3 bases from J, with 8 bases between.

V gene TRBV28 combines with J gene TRBJ1-2, with D perhaps matching TRBD1 (5 bases). The germline V and J ends were trimmed by 2 bases and 5 bases, with 15 bases remaining between them. Germline V gene lookup returns CDR1 MDHEN and CDR2 SYDVKM. This CDR3 region has 15 residues. The CDR3 DNA reads as TGTGCCAGCAGTTTAAACCCCGGGGGACCATATGGCTACACCTTC. Translated: CASSLNPGGPYGYTF.

This CDR3 reads CASSLADGAESSYEQYF. The CDR3, as DNA: TGTGCCAGCAGCTTGGCCGACGGAGCGGAGAGCTCCTACGAGCAGTACTTC. This chain joins TRBV5-5 and TRBJ2-7; D might be TRBD2 (5 bases). Trimming pared 0 bases from V and 0 bases from J, leaving 16 bases between. The CDR3 is 17 residues long. Germline CDR1 and CDR2: SGHKS and YYEKEE (reference sequence).

The chain is built from TRBV7-8 and TRBJ1-4, with 8 nucleotides matching TRBD1. The CDR3 loop spans 14 amino acids. CDR1 SGHVS and CDR2 FQNEAQ come from the germline V gene. Trimming at V came to 3 bases and at J to 8 bases, leaving 5 bases not matched to a gene. The CDR3 region is CASSFQGAPEKLFF. The CDR3 DNA is TGTGCCAGCAGCTTTCAGGGGGCCCCAGAAAAACTGTTTTTT. The whole variable domain, remainder taken from reference TRBV7-8 and TRBJ1-4, is GAGVSQSPRYKVAKRGQDVALRCDPISGHVSLFWYQQALGQGPEFLTYFQNEAQLDKSGLPSDRFFAERPEGSVSTLKIQRTQQEDSAVYLCASSFQGAPEKLFFGSGTQLSVL.

J is TRBJ1-2 and V is TRBV19; 12 positions agree with TRBD1. The junction had 9 bases not matched to a gene; V was cut back by 2 bases and J by 5 bases. The CDR3 totals 17 residues. Germline assignment: CDR1 LNHDA and CDR2 SQIVND (reference sequence). The CDR3 here is CASSISGTGGGLYGYTF. Written as DNA, the CDR3 is TGTGCCAGTAGTATATCCGGGACAGGGGGCGGACTGTATGGCTACACCTTC.

V gene TRBV19 combines with J gene TRBJ1-4; no firm D call. This CDR3 is 15 amino acids long. Germline V CDR1 and CDR2: LNHDA, SQIVND (reference sequence). V dropped 9 bases and J dropped 5 bases, with 19 bases sitting between them. The CDR3 sequence is CASSLRGGGNEKLFF. The CDR3 region has the DNA TGTGCCAGCAGTTTACGAGGAGGCGGCAATGAAAAACTGTTTTTT. The entire variable domain, with the rest obtained from reference TRBV19 and TRBJ1-4, is as follows: DGGITQSPKYLFRKEGQNVTLSCEQNLNHDAMYWYRQDPGQGLRLIYYSQIVNDFQKGDIAEGYSVSREKKESFPLTVTSAQKNPTAFYLCASSLRGGGNEKLFFGSGTQLSVL.

V and J are TRBV7-9 and TRBJ2-5; 7 bases are shared with TRBD2. The CDR3 is 15 residues long. Germline CDR1 reads SEHNR; CDR2 reads FQNEAQ (reference sequence). V lost 2 bases, J lost 2 bases, and 5 bases stayed unmatched. CDR3 residues: CASSLSGGPQETQYF. DNA for the CDR3: TGTGCCAGCAGCTTATCGGGAGGCCCACAAGAGACCCAGTACTTC.

This clone showed up just once. This chain uses TRBV7-9 with TRBJ2-5; 9 positions agree with TRBD1. J was trimmed by 4 bases and V by 5 bases; bases with no gene match: 8. This CDR3 spans 15 amino acids. Germline V gives CDR1 SEHNR, CDR2 FQNEAQ (reference sequence). Here the CDR3 DNA reads TGTGCCAGCAGCGACGGACAGGGGCAGGGAGAGACCCAGTACTTC. Its protein is CASSDGQGQGETQYF.

This chain connects TRBV4-2 to TRBJ2-7; possibly TRBD2 for D (7 bases). CDR3 length: 16 amino acids. The V gene lost 0 bases and the J gene lost 1 base, with 13 bases spanning the gap. Germline V gene sequence: CDR1 LGHNA, CDR2 YNFKEQ. The CDR3 sequence is CASSQDWRGGSYEQYF. In DNA form, the CDR3 reads TGTGCCAGCAGCCAAGATTGGAGGGGGGGATCCTACGAGCAGTACTTC.

V is TRBV6-5 and J is TRBJ1-1; the D is unclear. The CDR3 runs to 12 residues. The V end lost 6 bases, the J end lost 4 bases, and 9 bases lay between the germline ends. Germline V gives CDR1 MNHEY, CDR2 SVGAGI. In DNA form, the CDR3 reads TGTGCCAGCAGCCTATTCCGCACTGAAGCTTTCTTT. Its translation: CASSLFRTEAFF.

This clone has only a few counts. This chain links TRBV19 with TRBJ2-4; 11 bases match TRBD2. The CDR3 has 17 amino acids. The V gene end was trimmed by 3 bases and the J gene end by 4 bases; junction bases not matched to a gene: 8. Germline lookup yields CDR1 LNHDA and CDR2 SQIVND (reference sequence). CDR3 sequence reads: CASSILLAGGSKNIQYF. Here the CDR3 DNA reads TGTGCCAGTAGTATTTTGCTAGCGGGAGGCTCAAAAAACATTCAGTACTTC.